This T cell receptor beta chain emerged from a study of T-cell reconstitution after alpha-beta-depleted transplantation in children. Points on this clonotype: What it recognizes is unknown.

Library preparation (for TCRbeta) was performed with unique molecular identifiers. TCRdb redid the calling of the PCR reads with MiXCR, one entry per CDR3 protein. The sample comprises approximately 45,000 distinct CDR3 sequences, about 47% of which are singletons, and more than 30% rests with the top ten. Study findings and constraints: T-cell counts and diversity at one year following transplant were attributed mainly to newly produced T cells. Surviving recipient T cells and thymic progenitors underlay high day-60 TCRbeta diversity in some patients. Expanded graft clones, several hundred of them, were reportedly the source of alpha-beta T cells about two months after transplant.

CDR3 length: 14 residues. Germline CDR1 is SQVTM and CDR2 is ANQGSEA. V trimming: 7 bases; J trimming: 2 bases; junction bases outside the gene matches: 5. Sequences were derived from peripheral blood, sampled before TCRalphabeta/CD19-depleted stem cell transplant. The chain couples TRBV29-1 to TRBJ2-1, with 10 nucleotides matching TRBD1. This TCR was recovered from a boy under two years old with SCID, due to receive a stem cell transplant. The CDR3 DNA reads TGCAGCGCCCGGGACAGGGGCGCCTACAATGAGCAGTTCTTC. Its translation is CSARDRGAYNEQFF.